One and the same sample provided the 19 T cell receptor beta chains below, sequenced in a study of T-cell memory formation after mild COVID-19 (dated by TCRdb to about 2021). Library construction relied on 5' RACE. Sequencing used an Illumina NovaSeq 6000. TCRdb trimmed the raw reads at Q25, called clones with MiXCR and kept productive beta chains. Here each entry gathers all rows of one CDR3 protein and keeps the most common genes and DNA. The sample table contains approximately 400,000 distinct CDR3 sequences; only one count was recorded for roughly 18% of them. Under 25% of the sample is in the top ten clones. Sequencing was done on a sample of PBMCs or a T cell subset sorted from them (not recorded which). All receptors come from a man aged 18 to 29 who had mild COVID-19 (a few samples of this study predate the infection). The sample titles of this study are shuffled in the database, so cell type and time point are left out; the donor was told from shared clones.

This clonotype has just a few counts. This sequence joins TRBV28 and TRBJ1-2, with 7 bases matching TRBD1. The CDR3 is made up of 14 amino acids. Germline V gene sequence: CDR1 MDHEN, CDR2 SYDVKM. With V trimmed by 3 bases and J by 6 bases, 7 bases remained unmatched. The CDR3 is CASSLSGRGNGYTF. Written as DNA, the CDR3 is TGTGCCAGCAGTTTGTCTGGCAGGGGGAATGGCTACACCTTC.

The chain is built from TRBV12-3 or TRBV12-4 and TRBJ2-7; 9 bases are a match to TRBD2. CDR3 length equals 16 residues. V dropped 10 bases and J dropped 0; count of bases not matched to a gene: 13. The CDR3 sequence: CATGSGGQRSSYEQYF. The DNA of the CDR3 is TGTGCCACAGGAAGCGGGGGGCAACGGAGCTCCTACGAGCAGTACTTC.

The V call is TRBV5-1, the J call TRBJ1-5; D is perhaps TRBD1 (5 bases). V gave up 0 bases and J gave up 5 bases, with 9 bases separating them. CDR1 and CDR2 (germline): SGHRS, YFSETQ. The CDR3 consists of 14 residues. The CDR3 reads CASSLDTGDQPQHF. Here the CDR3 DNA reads TGCGCCAGCAGCTTGGATACAGGCGATCAGCCCCAGCATTTT.

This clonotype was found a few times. The DNA of the CDR3 is TGCGCCAGCGGGTCGGGTTCCTACGAGCAGTACTTC. As protein: CASGSGSYEQYF. The chain couples TRBV4-1 to TRBJ2-7; D uncertain. CDR3 length: 12 residues. The germline gives CDR1 MGHRA, CDR2 YSYEKL. The V and J ends lost 8 bases and 1 base respectively, with 9 bases between them.

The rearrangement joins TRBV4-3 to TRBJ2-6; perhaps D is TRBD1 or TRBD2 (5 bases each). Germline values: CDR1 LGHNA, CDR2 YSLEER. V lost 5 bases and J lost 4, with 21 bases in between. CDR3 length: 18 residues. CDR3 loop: CASSGDAVALSGANVLTF. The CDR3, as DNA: TGCGCCAGCAGCGGGGACGCAGTAGCCCTGTCCGGGGCCAACGTCCTGACTTTC.

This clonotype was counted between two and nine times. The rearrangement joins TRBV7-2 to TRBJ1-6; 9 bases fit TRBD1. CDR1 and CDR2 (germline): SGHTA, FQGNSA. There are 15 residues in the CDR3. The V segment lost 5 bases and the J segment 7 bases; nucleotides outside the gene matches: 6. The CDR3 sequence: CASSKRTGVNSPLHF. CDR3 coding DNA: TGTGCCAGCAGCAAAAGGACAGGGGTGAATTCACCCCTCCACTTT.

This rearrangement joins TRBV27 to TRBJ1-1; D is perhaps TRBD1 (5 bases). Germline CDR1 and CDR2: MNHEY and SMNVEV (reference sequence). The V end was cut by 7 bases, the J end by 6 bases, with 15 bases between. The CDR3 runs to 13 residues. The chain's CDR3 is CASKRRGVPEAFF. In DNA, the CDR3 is TGTGCCAGCAAGCGAAGGGGCGTACCTGAAGCTTTCTTT.

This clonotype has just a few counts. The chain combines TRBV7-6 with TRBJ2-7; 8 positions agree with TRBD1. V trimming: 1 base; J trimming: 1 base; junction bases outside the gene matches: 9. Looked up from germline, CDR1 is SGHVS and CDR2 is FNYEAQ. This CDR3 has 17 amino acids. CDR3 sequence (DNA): TGTGCCAGCAGCTTAGGGAATGACAGGGGATCGTCCTACGAGCAGTACTTC. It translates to CASSLGNDRGSSYEQYF.

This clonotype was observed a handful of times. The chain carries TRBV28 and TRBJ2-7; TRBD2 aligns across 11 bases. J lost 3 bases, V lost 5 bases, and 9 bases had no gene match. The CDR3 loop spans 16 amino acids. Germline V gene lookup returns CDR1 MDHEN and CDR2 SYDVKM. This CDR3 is CASSPEGLAGGYEQYV. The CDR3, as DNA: TGTGCCAGCAGTCCCGAGGGGCTAGCGGGGGGCTACGAGCAGTACGTC.

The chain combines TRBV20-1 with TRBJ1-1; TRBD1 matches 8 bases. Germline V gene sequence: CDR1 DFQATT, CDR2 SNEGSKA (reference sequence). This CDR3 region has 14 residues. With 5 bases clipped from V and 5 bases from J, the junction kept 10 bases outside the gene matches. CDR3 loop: CSARRTGFITEAFF. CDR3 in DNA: TGCAGTGCTCGAAGGACAGGGTTTATTACTGAAGCTTTCTTT.

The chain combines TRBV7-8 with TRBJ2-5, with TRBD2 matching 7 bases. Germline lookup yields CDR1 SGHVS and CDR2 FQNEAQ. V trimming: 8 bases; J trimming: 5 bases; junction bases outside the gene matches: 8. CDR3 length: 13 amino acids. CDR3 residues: CASSTSLRETQYF. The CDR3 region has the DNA TGTGCCAGCTCGACTAGCCTAAGGGAGACCCAGTACTTC. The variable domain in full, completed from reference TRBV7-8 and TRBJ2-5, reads GAGVSQSPRYKVAKRGQDVALRCDPISGHVSLFWYQQALGQGPEFLTYFQNEAQLDKSGLPSDRFFAERPEGSVSTLKIQRTQQEDSAVYLCASSTSLRETQYFGPGTRLLVL.

The CDR3: CATKRNPGDDTEAFF. CDR3 in DNA: TGTGCCACCAAACGAAATCCGGGGGATGACACTGAAGCTTTCTTT. The gene calls are TRBV10-3 and TRBJ1-1; possible D gene TRBD1, 5 bases. V was shortened by 10 bases and J by 3 bases, with 21 bases between the two germline ends. Germline lookup yields CDR1 ENHRY and CDR2 SYGVKD. This CDR3 is built from 15 residues.

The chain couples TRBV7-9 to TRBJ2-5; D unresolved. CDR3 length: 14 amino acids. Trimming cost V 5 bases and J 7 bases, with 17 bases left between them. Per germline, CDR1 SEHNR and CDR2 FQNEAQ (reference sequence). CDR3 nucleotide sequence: TGTGCCAGCAGCCCCCCCCGGAAGGCCACGACCCAGTACTTC. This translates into CASSPPRKATTQYF.

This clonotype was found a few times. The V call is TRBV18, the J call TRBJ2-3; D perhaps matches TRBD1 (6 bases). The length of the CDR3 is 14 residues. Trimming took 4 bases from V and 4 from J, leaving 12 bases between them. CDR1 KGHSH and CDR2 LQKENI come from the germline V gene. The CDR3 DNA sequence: TGTGCCAGCTCACGTTACAGGGAAGCAGATACGCAGTATTTT. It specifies CASSRYREADTQYF.

The CDR3 nucleotides read TGTGCCAGCAGTGAATTTGCGGGGGGCTACGAGCAGTACTTC. This translates into CASSEFAGGYEQYF. The V call is TRBV6-1, the J call TRBJ2-7; 8 bases line up with TRBD2. Per the germline V gene, CDR1 is MNHNS and CDR2 is SASEGT. V was clipped by 2 bases and J by 3 bases; unmatched bases: 3. CDR3 length: 14 residues.

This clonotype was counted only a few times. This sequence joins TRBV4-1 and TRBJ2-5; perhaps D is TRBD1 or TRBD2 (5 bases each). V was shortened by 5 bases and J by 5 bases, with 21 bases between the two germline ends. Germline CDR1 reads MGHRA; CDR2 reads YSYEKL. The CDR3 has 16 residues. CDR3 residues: CASSWGPGPKIETQYF. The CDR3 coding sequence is TGCGCCAGCAGCTGGGGACCGGGGCCTAAGATCGAGACCCAGTACTTC.

CDR3 bases: TGTGCCAGCACCCCCCCCGGGGCCGAACACACAGATACGCAGTATTTT. Residues: CASTPPGAEHTDTQYF. V gene TRBV7-2 combines with J gene TRBJ2-3; TRBD1 or TRBD2 may be the D gene (5 bases each). The germline V gene encodes CDR1 SGHTA and CDR2 FQGNSA. CDR3 length equals 16 residues. Trimming took 7 bases from V and 2 from J, leaving 19 bases between them.

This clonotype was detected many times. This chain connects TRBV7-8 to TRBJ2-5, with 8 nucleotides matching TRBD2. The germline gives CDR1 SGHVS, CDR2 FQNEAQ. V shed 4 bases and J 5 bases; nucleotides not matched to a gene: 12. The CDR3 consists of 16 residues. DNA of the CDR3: TGTGCCAGCAGCTGGGAGCCGGGACGCGGGGGGGAGACCCAGTACTTC. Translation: CASSWEPGRGGETQYF. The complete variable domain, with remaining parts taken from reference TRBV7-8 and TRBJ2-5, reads GAGVSQSPRYKVAKRGQDVALRCDPISGHVSLFWYQQALGQGPEFLTYFQNEAQLDKSGLPSDRFFAERPEGSVSTLKIQRTQQEDSAVYLCASSWEPGRGGETQYFGPGTRLLVL.

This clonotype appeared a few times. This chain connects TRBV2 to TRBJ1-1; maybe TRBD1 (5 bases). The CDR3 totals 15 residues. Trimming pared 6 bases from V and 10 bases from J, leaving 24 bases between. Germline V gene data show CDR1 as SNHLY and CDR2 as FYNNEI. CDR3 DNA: TGTGCCAGCAGCGCATCTAACAGGATTTACCCGAGAGCTTTCTTT. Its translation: CASSASNRIYPRAFF.